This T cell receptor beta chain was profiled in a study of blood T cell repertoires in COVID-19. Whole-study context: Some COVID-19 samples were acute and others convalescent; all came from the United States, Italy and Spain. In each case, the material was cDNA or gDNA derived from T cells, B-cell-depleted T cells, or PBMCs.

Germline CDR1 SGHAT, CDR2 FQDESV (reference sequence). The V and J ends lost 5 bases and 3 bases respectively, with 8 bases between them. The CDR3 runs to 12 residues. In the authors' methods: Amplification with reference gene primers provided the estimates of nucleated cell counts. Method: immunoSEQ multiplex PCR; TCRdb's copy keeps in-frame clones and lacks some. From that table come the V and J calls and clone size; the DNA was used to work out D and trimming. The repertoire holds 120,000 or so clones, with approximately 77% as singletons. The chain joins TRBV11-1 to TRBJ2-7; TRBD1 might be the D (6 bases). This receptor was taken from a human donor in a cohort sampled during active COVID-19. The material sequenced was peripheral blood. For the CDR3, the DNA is TGTGCCAGCAGCCAGGGGAGCTACGAGCAGTACTTC. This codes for CASSQGSYEQYF. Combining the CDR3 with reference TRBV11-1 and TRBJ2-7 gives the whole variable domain EAEVAQSPRYKITEKSQAVAFWCDPISGHATLYWYRQILGQGPELLVQFQDESVVDDSQLPKDRFSAERLKGVDSTLKIQPAELGDSAMYLCASSQGSYEQYFGPGTRLTVT.